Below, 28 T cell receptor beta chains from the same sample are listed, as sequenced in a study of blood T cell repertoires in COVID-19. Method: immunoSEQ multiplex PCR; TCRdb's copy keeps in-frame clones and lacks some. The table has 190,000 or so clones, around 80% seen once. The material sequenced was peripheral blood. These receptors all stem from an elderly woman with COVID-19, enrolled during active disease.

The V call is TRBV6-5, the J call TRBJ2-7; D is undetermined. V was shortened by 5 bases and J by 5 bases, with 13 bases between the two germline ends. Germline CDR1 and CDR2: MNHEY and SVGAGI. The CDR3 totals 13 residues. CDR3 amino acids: CASSPGQPHEQYF. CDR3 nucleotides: TGTGCCAGCAGTCCTGGGCAGCCCCACGAGCAGTACTTC.

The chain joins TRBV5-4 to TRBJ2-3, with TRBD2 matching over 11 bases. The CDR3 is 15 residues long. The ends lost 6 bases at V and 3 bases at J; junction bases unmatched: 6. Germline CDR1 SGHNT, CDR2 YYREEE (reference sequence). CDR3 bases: TGTGCCAGCACCCTTAGCGGGGGGGCGACAGATACGCAGTATTTT. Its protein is CASTLSGGATDTQYF.

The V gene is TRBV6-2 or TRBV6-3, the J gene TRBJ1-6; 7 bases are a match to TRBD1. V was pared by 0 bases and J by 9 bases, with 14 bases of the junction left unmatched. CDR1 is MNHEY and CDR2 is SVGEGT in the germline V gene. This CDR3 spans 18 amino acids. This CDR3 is CASSYSIGGQEGSSPLHF. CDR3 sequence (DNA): TGTGCCAGCAGTTACTCCATTGGAGGACAGGAGGGAAGTTCACCCCTCCACTTT.

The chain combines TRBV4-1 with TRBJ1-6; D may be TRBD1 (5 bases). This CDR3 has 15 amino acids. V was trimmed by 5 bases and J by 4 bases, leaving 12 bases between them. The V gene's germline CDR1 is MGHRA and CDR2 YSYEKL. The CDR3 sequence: CASSLGRGYNSPLHF. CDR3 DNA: TGCGCCAGCAGCTTAGGCCGGGGGTATAATTCACCCCTCCACTTT.

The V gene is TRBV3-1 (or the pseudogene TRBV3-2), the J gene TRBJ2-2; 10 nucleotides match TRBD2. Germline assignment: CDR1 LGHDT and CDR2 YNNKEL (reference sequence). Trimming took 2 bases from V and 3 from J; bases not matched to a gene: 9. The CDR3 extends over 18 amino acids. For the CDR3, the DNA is TGTGCCAGCAGCCAACCCACAGGACTAGCGGATTACACCGGGGAGCTGTTTTTT. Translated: CASSQPTGLADYTGELFF.

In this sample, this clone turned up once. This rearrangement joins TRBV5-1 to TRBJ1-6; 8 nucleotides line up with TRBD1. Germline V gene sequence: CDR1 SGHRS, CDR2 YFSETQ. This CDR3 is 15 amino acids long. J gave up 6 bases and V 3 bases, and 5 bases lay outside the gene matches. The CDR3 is CASSSGTGANSPLHF. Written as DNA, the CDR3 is TGCGCCAGCAGCTCCGGGACAGGTGCTAATTCACCCCTCCACTTT.

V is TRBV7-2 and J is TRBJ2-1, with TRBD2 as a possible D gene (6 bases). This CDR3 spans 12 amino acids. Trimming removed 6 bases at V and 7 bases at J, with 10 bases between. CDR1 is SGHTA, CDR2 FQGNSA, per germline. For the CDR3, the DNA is TGTGCCAGCAGTAACCTAGCGAATGAGCAGTTCTTC. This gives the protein CASSNLANEQFF.

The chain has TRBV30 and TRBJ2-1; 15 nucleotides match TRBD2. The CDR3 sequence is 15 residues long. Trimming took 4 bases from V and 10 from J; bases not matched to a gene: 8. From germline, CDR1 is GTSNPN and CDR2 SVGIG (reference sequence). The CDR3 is CAWTLGGLAGGEQFF. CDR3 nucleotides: TGTGCCTGGACCTTAGGAGGACTAGCGGGGGGGGAGCAGTTCTTC.

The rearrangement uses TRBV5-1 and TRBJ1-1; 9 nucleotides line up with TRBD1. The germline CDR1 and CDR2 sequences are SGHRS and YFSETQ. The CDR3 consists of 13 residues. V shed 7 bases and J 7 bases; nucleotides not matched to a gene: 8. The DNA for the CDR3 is TGCGCCAGCGAGATACAGGGGGCAGGTGAAGCTTTCTTT. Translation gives CASEIQGAGEAFF.

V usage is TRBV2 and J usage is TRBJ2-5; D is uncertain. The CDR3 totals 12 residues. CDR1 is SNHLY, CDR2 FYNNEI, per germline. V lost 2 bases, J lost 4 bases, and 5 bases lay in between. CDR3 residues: CASSEHRETQYF. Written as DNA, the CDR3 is TGTGCCAGCAGTGAACACAGAGAGACCCAGTACTTC.

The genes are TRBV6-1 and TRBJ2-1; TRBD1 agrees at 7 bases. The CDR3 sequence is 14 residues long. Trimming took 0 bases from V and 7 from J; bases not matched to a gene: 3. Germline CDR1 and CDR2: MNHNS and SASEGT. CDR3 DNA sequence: TGTGCCAGCAGTGAAGCGGGGACAGCGAATGAGCAGTTCTTC. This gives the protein CASSEAGTANEQFF.

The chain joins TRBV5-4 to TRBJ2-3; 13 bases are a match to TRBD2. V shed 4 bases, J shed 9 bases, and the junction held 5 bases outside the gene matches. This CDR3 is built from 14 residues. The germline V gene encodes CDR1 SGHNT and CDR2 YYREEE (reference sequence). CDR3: CASSPGLAGETQYF. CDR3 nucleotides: TGTGCCAGCAGCCCCGGACTAGCGGGAGAGACGCAGTATTTT.

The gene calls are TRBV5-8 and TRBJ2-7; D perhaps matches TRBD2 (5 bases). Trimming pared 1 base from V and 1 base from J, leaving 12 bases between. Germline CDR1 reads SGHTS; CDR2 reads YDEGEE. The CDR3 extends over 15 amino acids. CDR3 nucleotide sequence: TGTGCCAGCAGCTTGCGATATCGGGGTTCCTACGAGCAGTACTTC. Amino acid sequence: CASSLRYRGSYEQYF. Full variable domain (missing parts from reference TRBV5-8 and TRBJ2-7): EAGVTQSPTHLIKTRGQQATLRCSPISGHTSVYWYQQALGLGLQFLLWYDEGEERNRGNFPPRFSGRQFPNYSSELNVNALELEDSALYLCASSLRYRGSYEQYFGPGTRLTVT.

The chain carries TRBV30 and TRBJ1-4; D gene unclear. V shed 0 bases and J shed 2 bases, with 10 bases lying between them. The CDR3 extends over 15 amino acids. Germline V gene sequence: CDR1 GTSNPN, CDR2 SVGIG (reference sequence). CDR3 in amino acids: CAWSVGRLTNEKLFF. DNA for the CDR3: TGTGCCTGGAGTGTGGGCCGATTGACTAATGAAAAACTGTTTTTT.

CDR3 in DNA: TGTGCCACCAGTGAGTCGGACAGGGGGCGGGTGTATGAGCAGTTCTTC. Translation gives CATSESDRGRVYEQFF. The chain recombines TRBV24-1 with TRBJ2-1, with 11 bases lining up with TRBD1. Germline-derived CDR1 and CDR2 are KGHDR and SFDVKD. The CDR3 is 16 residues long. J gave up 8 bases and V 4 bases, and 9 bases lay outside the gene matches.

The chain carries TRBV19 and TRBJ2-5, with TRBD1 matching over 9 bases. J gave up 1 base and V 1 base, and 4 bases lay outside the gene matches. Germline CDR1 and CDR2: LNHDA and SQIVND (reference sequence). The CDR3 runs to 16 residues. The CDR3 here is CASSIGGTGTQETQYF. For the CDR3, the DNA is TGTGCCAGTAGTATAGGAGGGACAGGGACCCAAGAGACCCAGTACTTC.

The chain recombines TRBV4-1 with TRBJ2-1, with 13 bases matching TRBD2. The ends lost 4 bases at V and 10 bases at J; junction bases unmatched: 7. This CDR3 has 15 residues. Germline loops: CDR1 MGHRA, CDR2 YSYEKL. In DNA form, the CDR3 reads TGCGCCAGCAGCCTGGGGACTAGCGGGATTGTGGAGCAGTTCTTC. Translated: CASSLGTSGIVEQFF.

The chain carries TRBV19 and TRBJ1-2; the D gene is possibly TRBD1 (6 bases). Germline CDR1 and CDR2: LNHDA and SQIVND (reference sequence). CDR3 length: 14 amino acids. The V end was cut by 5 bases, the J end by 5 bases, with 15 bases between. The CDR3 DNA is TGTGCCAGTAGTGTACAGGGATCTGTTTATGGCTACACCTTC. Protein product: CASSVQGSVYGYTF.

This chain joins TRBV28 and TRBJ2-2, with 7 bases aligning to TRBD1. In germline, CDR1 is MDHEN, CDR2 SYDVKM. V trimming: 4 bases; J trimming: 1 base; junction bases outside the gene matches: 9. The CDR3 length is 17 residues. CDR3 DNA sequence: TGTGCCAGCAGTTCTGGGACAGCAAACTTGAACACCGGGGAGCTGTTTTTT. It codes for CASSSGTANLNTGELFF.

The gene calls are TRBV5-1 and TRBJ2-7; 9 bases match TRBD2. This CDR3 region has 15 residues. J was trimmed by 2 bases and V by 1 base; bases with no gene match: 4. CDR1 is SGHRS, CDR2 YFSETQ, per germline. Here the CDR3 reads CASSLSAGGAYEQYF. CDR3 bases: TGCGCCAGCAGCTTGAGCGCGGGAGGGGCCTACGAGCAGTACTTC.

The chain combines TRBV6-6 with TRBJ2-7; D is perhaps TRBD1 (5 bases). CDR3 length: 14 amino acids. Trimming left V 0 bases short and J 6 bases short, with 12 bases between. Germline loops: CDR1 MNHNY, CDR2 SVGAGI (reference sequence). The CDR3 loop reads CASSYSGGRGEQYF. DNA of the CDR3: TGTGCCAGCAGTTACTCGGGTGGTAGGGGCGAGCAGTACTTC.

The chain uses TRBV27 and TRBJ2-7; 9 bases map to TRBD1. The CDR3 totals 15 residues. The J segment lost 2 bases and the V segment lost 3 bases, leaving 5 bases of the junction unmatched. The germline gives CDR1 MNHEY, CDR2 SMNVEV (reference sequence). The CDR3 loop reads CASSFRTGAPYEQYF. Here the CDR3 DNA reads TGTGCCAGCAGTTTCCGGACAGGGGCCCCCTACGAGCAGTACTTC.

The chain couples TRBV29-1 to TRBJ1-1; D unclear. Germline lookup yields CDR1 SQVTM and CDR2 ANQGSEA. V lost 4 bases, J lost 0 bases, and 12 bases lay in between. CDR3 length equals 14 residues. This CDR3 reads CSVGRTELNTEAFF. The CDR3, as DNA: TGCAGCGTTGGCCGGACTGAATTGAACACTGAAGCTTTCTTT.

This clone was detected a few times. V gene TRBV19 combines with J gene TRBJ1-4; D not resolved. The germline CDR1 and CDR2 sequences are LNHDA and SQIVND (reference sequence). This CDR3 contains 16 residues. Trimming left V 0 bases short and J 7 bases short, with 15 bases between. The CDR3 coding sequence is TGTGCCAGTAGTATAGATCGGTGGAGGGTGGGTGAAAAACTGTTTTTT. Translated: CASSIDRWRVGEKLFF.

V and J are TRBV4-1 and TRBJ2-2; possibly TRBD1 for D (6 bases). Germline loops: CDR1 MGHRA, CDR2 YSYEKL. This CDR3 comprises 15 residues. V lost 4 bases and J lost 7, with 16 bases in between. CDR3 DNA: TGCGCCAGCAGCCTACCCGACAGGAGCTACGGGGAGCTGTTTTTT. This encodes CASSLPDRSYGELFF.

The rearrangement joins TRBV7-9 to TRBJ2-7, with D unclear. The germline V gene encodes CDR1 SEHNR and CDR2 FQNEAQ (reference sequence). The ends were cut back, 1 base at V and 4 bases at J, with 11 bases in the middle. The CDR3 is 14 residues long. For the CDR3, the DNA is TGTGCCAGCAGCTTAGAACGGAGATCATACGAGCAGTACTTC. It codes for CASSLERRSYEQYF.

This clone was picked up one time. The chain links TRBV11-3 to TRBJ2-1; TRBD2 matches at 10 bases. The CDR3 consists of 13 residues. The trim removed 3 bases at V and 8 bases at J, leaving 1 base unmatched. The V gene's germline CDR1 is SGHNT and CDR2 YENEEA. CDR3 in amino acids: CASSFLAGDEQFF. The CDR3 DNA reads TGTGCCAGCAGCTTTCTAGCGGGGGATGAGCAGTTCTTC.

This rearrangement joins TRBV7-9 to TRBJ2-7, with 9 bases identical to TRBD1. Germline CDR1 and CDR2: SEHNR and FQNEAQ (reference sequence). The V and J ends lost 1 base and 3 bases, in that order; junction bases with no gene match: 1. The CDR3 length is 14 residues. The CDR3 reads CASSLGGQGYEQYF. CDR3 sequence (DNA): TGTGCCAGCAGCTTAGGGGGACAGGGCTACGAGCAGTACTTC.